These T cell receptor beta chains were read from a single sample in a study of blood T cell repertoires in COVID-19. The data were produced by immunoSEQ multiplex PCR, yet TCRdb's version contains in-frame clones alone and is incomplete. The table has about 400,000 clones, approximately 84% seen once. The sequencing sample was made of PBMCs or T cells enriched from blood (not recorded which). Source of these receptors: a woman aged 30 to 39 who had recovered from COVID-19. Both conserved end residues are part of each CDR3. D genes are given only for firm matches. Size values are once, few and many counts, or a class for expanded clones, and some rows have none.

j_call | d_call | clone_size | v_call | cdr3_aa | cdr3_nt
TRBJ1-5 | NA | once | TRBV27 | CARGAENQPQHF | TGTGCCAGGGGTGCGGAAAATCAGCCCCAGCATTTT
TRBJ1-3 | NA | few | TRBV7-6 | CASSLSPPSVGNTIYF | TGTGCCAGCAGCTTAAGCCCCCCATCGGTAGGAAACACCATATATTTT
TRBJ2-7 | TRBD1 | NA | TRBV27 | CASSVDRGGSYEQYF | TGTGCCAGCAGCGTGGACAGGGGGGGGTCCTACGAGCAGTATTTC
TRBJ1-1 | NA | NA | TRBV12-3/TRBV12-4 | CASSLTAGTEAFF | TGTGCCAGCAGTCTGACTGCGGGCACTGAAGCTTTCTTT
TRBJ1-2 | TRBD1 | few | TRBV30 | CAWGGQGARRTF | TGTGCCTGGGGTGGACAGGGGGCCCGAAGAACCTTC
TRBJ1-2 | TRBD1 | once | TRBV5-1 | CASSPFSGGDGYTF | TGCGCCAGCAGCCCTTTCTCAGGGGGCGATGGCTACACCTTC
TRBJ1-2 | NA | NA | TRBV27 | CASSLLSEGGYTF | TGTGCCAGCAGTTTGTTGTCAGAGGGTGGCTACACCTTC
TRBJ2-5 | TRBD1 | NA | TRBV6-5 | CASSRDRTQETQYF | TGTGCCAGCAGTCGGGACAGAACACAAGAGACCCAGTACTTC
TRBJ1-4 | TRBD1 | few | TRBV5-1 | CASSLEGGTGDEKLFF | TGCGCCAGCAGCTTGGAGGGTGGGACAGGGGATGAAAAACTGTTTTTT
TRBJ2-7 | NA | NA | TRBV5-8 | CASSLQIYEQYF | TGTGCCAGCAGCTTGCAAATCTACGAGCAGTACTTC
TRBJ1-6 | NA | once | TRBV5-1 | CASSRGGTGDSPLHF | TGCGCCAGCAGCCGTGGGGGGACGGGAGATTCACCCCTCCACTTT
TRBJ1-5 | TRBD1 | NA | TRBV2 | CASRLTGGNQPQHF | TGTGCCAGCAGACTAACAGGGGGCAATCAGCCCCAGCATTTT
TRBJ1-6 | NA | NA | TRBV2 | CASGRQFYNSPLHF | TGTGCCAGCGGAAGACAGTTTTATAATTCACCCCTCCACTTT
TRBJ2-3 | TRBD2 | NA | TRBV5-8 | CASNSWTSGESTDTQYF | TGTGCCAGCAACTCCTGGACTAGCGGGGAAAGCACAGATACGCAGTATTTT
TRBJ1-6 | NA | NA | TRBV18 | CASSPSLAGADSPLHF | TGTGCCAGCTCACCATCTTTGGCAGGGGCGGATTCACCCCTCCACTTT
TRBJ2-1 | NA | NA | TRBV7-9 | CASSSADRYNEQFF | TGTGCCAGCAGCTCCGCCGACAGGTACAATGAGCAGTTCTTC
TRBJ2-1 | NA | NA | TRBV7-3 | CASSPSGDRNNEQFF | TGTGCCAGCAGCCCGTCAGGGGATAGGAACAATGAGCAGTTCTTC
TRBJ1-5 | NA | NA | TRBV7-9 | CASSLGQDPQHF | TGTGCCAGCAGCTTAGGCCAGGATCCCCAGCATTTT